This T cell receptor (beta chain) was found in a study of brain T cells in children with intractable seizures (dated by TCRdb to about 2021). At the level of the whole study: Resected brain tissue from about 50 pediatric epilepsy surgery cases was initially screened for immune gene transcripts with a NanoString immunology panel. Among the approximately twelve selected surgery cases, eight also had pre-surgery blood sequenced, leaving four with brain tissue only. Beyond this particular receptor, the publication reports: The patients' HCMV serostatus was not known, and viral specificity was inferred solely from CDR3 sequence similarity. Because sequencing depth was different between pre-surgery and post-surgery blood, clones absent from the pre-surgery sample may reflect undersampling.

Trimming removed 4 bases from V and 5 bases from J; the gene matches leave 4 bases unexplained. CDR1 and CDR2, per the germline V gene, are SGDLS and YYNGEE. From the cysteine up to the phenylalanine, the CDR3 has a length of 13 residues. The read is trimmed to its CDR3 DNA, 39 bases read in frame from base 1. The immunoSEQ assay was applied to genomic DNA to generate the TCR beta chain sequences. Per the authors' processing: CDR3 sequences not starting with the conserved framework cysteine at position 104 were manually removed. To get clonality, the normalized Shannon's Diversity Index was subtracted from one, giving values from 0 (maximal diversity) to 1 (oligoclonal). Chi-squared comparison-of-proportions tests assessed whether the same CDR3 differed in frequency between samples, such as brain versus blood. Public clonotypes were identified through searches of immuneACCESS, and similarity to known antiviral clonotypes was evaluated with the VDJdb browser. In its TCRdb copy, this immuneACCESS table keeps in-frame sequences only and misses some clones. Where compared with another copy, unresolved V genes explain less than half of these, and the others have no known cause. V, J and clone size are those of that table, while D and trimming were read from the DNA. The sample has fewer than 85,000 clones on record, more than 85% of them singletons. The top ten clonotypes cover 1.5% of the sample.

Read against the paper, the sample's time point label means: resected brain tissue, or blood drawn just prior to surgery. The surgery cases with the highest brain T cell transcript signatures were chosen for TCR beta chain sequencing of brain tissue, and also of blood when blood was available. Before surgery, the patients had been given at least one anti-epileptic drug. The TCR-sequenced patients were children whose drug-resistant epilepsy was caused by tuberous sclerosis complex, focal cortical dysplasia, Rasmussen encephalitis or hemimegalencephaly. Bulk genomic DNA was isolated from unsorted brain tissue and whole blood using the Monarch genomic DNA purification kit. In regard to this clone: Its specific antigen is unknown. It has no much larger one-base neighbor in the sample; base qualities were not kept.

This sequence was found in a boy younger than two with tuberous sclerosis and intractable seizures. The chain couples TRBV9 to TRBJ1-2, with TRBD1 identical over 8 junction bases. This sample comprised peripheral blood, obtained at surgery. The sequenced DNA: TGTGCCAGCAGCACCGGACAGGGATATGGCTACACCTTC. It translates as CASSTGQGYGYTF.